The clone carrying this T cell receptor (beta chain) was recorded a few times. What it recognizes is unknown. Looked up from germline, CDR1 is KGHSH and CDR2 is LQKENI. The CDR3 contains 16 residues. V lost 6 bases to trimming and J lost 2 bases; unmatched junction nucleotides: 9. Synthesis of TCR cDNA relied on 5'RACE template switching, which attached a universal primer site and UMIs. MiXCR, run by TCRdb on the 5' RACE reads, gives a single entry per CDR3 protein. The table shows hundreds of thousands of distinct CDR3 sequences, with approximately 15% occurring only once. This entry is derived from a study of T cells after yellow fever vaccination. Study context: Fractions containing few cells were prepared with SMART-Seq v4 Ultra Low Input. Study-level findings and limits: Re-detected after boosting: most primary clones, around 96% of CD4 and roughly 88% of CD8.

The sample consisted of PBMCs, taken on the day of the yellow fever booster vaccination. The clonotype comes from a man aged 25 to 40 who received the YFV17D yellow fever vaccine. The genes are TRBV18 and TRBJ2-1; 8 bases line up with TRBD1. For the CDR3, the DNA is TGTGCCAGCTCTCCAATGGTACAGGGGGCCTACAATGAGCAGTTCTTC. Encoded protein: CASSPMVQGAYNEQFF. The full variable domain, its missing parts supplied by reference TRBV18 and TRBJ2-1, is NAGVMQNPRHLVRRRGQEARLRCSPMKGHSHVYWYRQLPEEGLKFMVYLQKENIIDESGMPKERFSAEFPKEGPSILRIQQVVRGDSAAYFCASSPMVQGAYNEQFFGPGTRLTVL.